A selection of T cell receptor beta chains follows, all from one sample in a study of T-cell memory formation after mild COVID-19. TCRdb re-called the 5' RACE reads with MiXCR, one entry per CDR3 protein. The sample records roughly 170,000 distinct CDR3 sequences, about 18% being singletons. The sequencing sample was made of PBMCs or a T cell subset sorted from them (not recorded which). The receptors stem from a man between 18 and 35 years old who had mild COVID-19 (a few samples of this study predate the infection). Cell type and time point are not known. Both conserved end residues are part of each CDR3. Each record gives: CDR3 protein, CDR3 DNA, D gene, J gene, V gene, clone size, CDR3 length. D genes are given only for firm matches. A clone size is listed for some rows: how often the clone was seen (once, few, many), or a class if it is expanded.

CDR3 protein: CASSPRLAGGYNEQFF
CDR3 DNA: TGCGCCAGCAGCCCACGCCTAGCGGGGGGCTACAATGAGCAGTTCTTC
D gene: TRBD2
J gene: TRBJ2-1
V gene: TRBV5-1
clone size: .
CDR3 length: 16

CDR3 protein: CASSLDRVNYTF
CDR3 DNA: TGCGCCAGCAGCTTGGATCGGGTGAACTACACCTTC
D gene: .
J gene: TRBJ1-2
V gene: TRBV5-1
clone size: .
CDR3 length: 12

CDR3 protein: CASSKDRGRSGFLFF
CDR3 DNA: TGTGCCAGCAGCAAGGACAGGGGGCGTTCGGGGTTTCTGTTTTTT
D gene: TRBD1
J gene: TRBJ1-4
V gene: TRBV27
clone size: .
CDR3 length: 15

CDR3 protein: CASSSHGQGKSGYTF
CDR3 DNA: TGCGCCAGCAGTTCTCACGGACAGGGTAAATCTGGCTACACCTTC
D gene: TRBD1
J gene: TRBJ1-2
V gene: TRBV5-1
clone size: .
CDR3 length: 15

CDR3 protein: CASSFLEGVRNEQFF
CDR3 DNA: TGTGCCAGCAGTTTCTTAGAGGGGGTGCGAAATGAGCAGTTCTTC
D gene: .
J gene: TRBJ2-1
V gene: TRBV12-3/TRBV12-4
clone size: .
CDR3 length: 15

CDR3 protein: CASSPRDRGYNEQFF
CDR3 DNA: TGTGCCAGCAGCCCCCGGGACAGGGGGTACAATGAGCAGTTCTTC
D gene: TRBD1
J gene: TRBJ2-1
V gene: TRBV7-2
clone size: many
CDR3 length: 15

CDR3 protein: CATGWEGEQYF
CDR3 DNA: TGTGCCACGGGCTGGGAGGGCGAGCAGTACTTC
D gene: TRBD2
J gene: TRBJ2-7
V gene: TRBV10-3
clone size: .
CDR3 length: 11

CDR3 protein: CASSPGGGASGNTIYF
CDR3 DNA: TGTGCCAGCAGCCCAGGGGGGGGGGCTTCGGGAAACACCATATATTTT
D gene: TRBD1
J gene: TRBJ1-3
V gene: TRBV7-6
clone size: .
CDR3 length: 16

CDR3 protein: CASTPHGRVKTGELFF
CDR3 DNA: TGTGCCAGCACCCCCCACGGACGGGTAAAGACCGGGGAGCTGTTTTTT
D gene: .
J gene: TRBJ2-2
V gene: TRBV7-9
clone size: few
CDR3 length: 16

CDR3 protein: CSAPGLAHDTQYF
CDR3 DNA: TGCAGTGCCCCGGGACTAGCTCACGATACGCAGTATTTT
D gene: TRBD2
J gene: TRBJ2-3
V gene: TRBV20-1
clone size: few
CDR3 length: 13

CDR3 protein: CASKDRYTSYEQYF
CDR3 DNA: TGTGCCAGCAAGGACAGGTACACCTCCTACGAGCAGTACTTC
D gene: TRBD1
J gene: TRBJ2-7
V gene: TRBV2
clone size: few
CDR3 length: 14

CDR3 protein: CASSAPGQPNSPLHF
CDR3 DNA: TGTGCCAGCAGTGCTCCGGGACAGCCTAATTCACCCCTCCACTTT
D gene: TRBD1
J gene: TRBJ1-6
V gene: TRBV6-5
clone size: .
CDR3 length: 15

CDR3 protein: CASSVDLSAGEAFF
CDR3 DNA: TGTGCCAGCAGCGTAGACTTATCGGCGGGTGAAGCTTTCTTT
D gene: .
J gene: TRBJ1-1
V gene: TRBV9
clone size: few
CDR3 length: 14

CDR3 protein: CASSQSSGMNTEAFF
CDR3 DNA: TGTGCCAGCAGCCAAAGCTCAGGGATGAACACTGAAGCTTTCTTT
D gene: .
J gene: TRBJ1-1
V gene: TRBV3-1
clone size: .
CDR3 length: 15

CDR3 protein: CASSLSIGGTPWGYTF
CDR3 DNA: TGTGCCAGCAGTTTATCCATCGGGGGGACTCCGTGGGGCTACACCTTC
D gene: .
J gene: TRBJ1-2
V gene: TRBV28
clone size: .
CDR3 length: 16

CDR3 protein: CASSQDRGNAEAFF
CDR3 DNA: TGCGCCAGCAGCCAAGACCGCGGGAACGCTGAAGCTTTCTTT
D gene: .
J gene: TRBJ1-1
V gene: TRBV4-1
clone size: few
CDR3 length: 14

CDR3 protein: CSATQGITRTDTQYF
CDR3 DNA: TGCAGTGCTACCCAGGGGATTACCCGCACAGATACGCAGTATTTT
D gene: .
J gene: TRBJ2-3
V gene: TRBV20-1
clone size: .
CDR3 length: 15

CDR3 protein: CSVEDWGGNTEAFF
CDR3 DNA: TGCAGCGTTGAAGATTGGGGGGGCAACACTGAAGCTTTCTTT
D gene: .
J gene: TRBJ1-1
V gene: TRBV29-1
clone size: few
CDR3 length: 14

CDR3 protein: CASSFSGTGGSGNTIYF
CDR3 DNA: TGTGCCAGCAGTTTCTCCGGGACAGGGGGCTCTGGAAACACCATATATTTT
D gene: TRBD1
J gene: TRBJ1-3
V gene: TRBV12-3/TRBV12-4
clone size: .
CDR3 length: 17

CDR3 protein: CATTGQSDQPQHF
CDR3 DNA: TGTGCCACCACGGGACAGTCTGATCAGCCCCAGCATTTT
D gene: TRBD1
J gene: TRBJ1-5
V gene: TRBV10-3
clone size: few
CDR3 length: 13

CDR3 protein: CASSYLGQVAKQAQYF
CDR3 DNA: TGTGCCAGCAGTTACCTAGGACAGGTTGCAAAGCAGGCCCAGTACTTC
D gene: TRBD1
J gene: TRBJ2-5
V gene: TRBV6-6
clone size: .
CDR3 length: 16

CDR3 protein: CASRRETRGSGYTF
CDR3 DNA: TGTGCCAGCCGTAGGGAGACCCGCGGAAGTGGCTACACCTTC
D gene: .
J gene: TRBJ1-2
V gene: TRBV28
clone size: few
CDR3 length: 14

CDR3 protein: CASSGVGIGNEQFF
CDR3 DNA: TGTGCCAGCAGTGGAGTGGGGATTGGCAATGAGCAGTTCTTC
D gene: .
J gene: TRBJ2-1
V gene: TRBV12-3/TRBV12-4
clone size: .
CDR3 length: 14

CDR3 protein: CSASSSGAGANYGYTF
CDR3 DNA: TGCAGTGCCAGTAGCTCGGGGGCCGGGGCTAACTATGGCTACACCTTC
D gene: .
J gene: TRBJ1-2
V gene: TRBV20-1
clone size: once
CDR3 length: 16

CDR3 protein: CAISDEVRSYEQYF
CDR3 DNA: TGTGCCATCAGTGACGAGGTCCGCTCCTACGAGCAGTACTTC
D gene: .
J gene: TRBJ2-7
V gene: TRBV10-3
clone size: few
CDR3 length: 14

CDR3 protein: CASSYSGTTTTEAFF
CDR3 DNA: TGTGCCAGCAGTTACTCGGGGACAACGACCACTGAAGCTTTCTTT
D gene: .
J gene: TRBJ1-1
V gene: TRBV6-5
clone size: many
CDR3 length: 15

CDR3 protein: CARSLQQASYNEQFF
CDR3 DNA: TGCGCCCGCAGCTTACAGCAGGCGAGTTACAATGAGCAGTTCTTC
D gene: .
J gene: TRBJ2-1
V gene: TRBV5-1
clone size: .
CDR3 length: 15

CDR3 protein: CASSPLLSTETQYF
CDR3 DNA: TGTGCCAGCTCACCACTGTTGAGTACAGAGACCCAGTACTTC
D gene: .
J gene: TRBJ2-5
V gene: TRBV18
clone size: few
CDR3 length: 14

CDR3 protein: CASSRPTGANTEAFF
CDR3 DNA: TGTGCCAGCTCACGTCCGACGGGGGCTAACACTGAAGCTTTCTTT
D gene: .
J gene: TRBJ1-1
V gene: TRBV18
clone size: .
CDR3 length: 15

CDR3 protein: CASSLVGRLNSPLHF
CDR3 DNA: TGTGCCAGCAGCTTAGTGGGCAGATTAAATTCACCCCTCCACTTT
D gene: .
J gene: TRBJ1-6
V gene: TRBV11-2
clone size: .
CDR3 length: 15

CDR3 protein: CASSVARVSYNEQFF
CDR3 DNA: TGTGCCAGCAGCGTAGCGAGGGTATCCTACAATGAGCAGTTCTTC
D gene: .
J gene: TRBJ2-1
V gene: TRBV9
clone size: .
CDR3 length: 15